A selection of T cell receptor beta chains follows, all from one sample in a study of identifying expanded T cells in peripheral blood. The data were produced by immunoSEQ multiplex PCR, yet TCRdb's version contains in-frame clones alone and is incomplete. Among over 100,000 clones listed, more than 70% were seen once. Sequencing was done on a sample of blood. Every receptor here comes from a person aged 18 to 70 in good health. Each CDR3 is given with its conserved first and last residue. Each record gives: CDR3 protein, CDR3 DNA, D gene, clone size, V gene, J gene, CDR3 length. D genes are given only for firm matches. Some rows have no size entry. The others give once, few or many, or a class for an expanded clone.

CDR3 protein: CASSIAFNNEQFF
CDR3 DNA: TGTGCCAGTAGTATTGCGTTTAACAATGAGCAGTTCTTC
D gene: -
clone size: -
V gene: TRBV19
J gene: TRBJ2-1
CDR3 length: 13

CDR3 protein: CASSSEGVYGYTF
CDR3 DNA: TGTGCCAGCAGCTCTGAGGGTGTCTATGGCTACACCTTC
D gene: -
clone size: -
V gene: TRBV5-4
J gene: TRBJ1-2
CDR3 length: 13

CDR3 protein: CASSDGANYEQYF
CDR3 DNA: TGTGCCAGCAGCGACGGGGCAAACTACGAGCAGTACTTC
D gene: -
clone size: -
V gene: TRBV9
J gene: TRBJ2-7
CDR3 length: 13

CDR3 protein: CAWSAGFLGEKLFF
CDR3 DNA: TGTGCCTGGAGTGCAGGGTTTTTGGGCGAAAAACTGTTTTTT
D gene: -
clone size: -
V gene: TRBV30
J gene: TRBJ1-4
CDR3 length: 14

CDR3 protein: CASSPGLAPTGELFF
CDR3 DNA: TGTGCCAGCAGCCCTGGACTAGCCCCCACCGGGGAGCTGTTTTTT
D gene: TRBD2
clone size: -
V gene: TRBV6-6
J gene: TRBJ2-2
CDR3 length: 15

CDR3 protein: CASSPSGLANYGYTF
CDR3 DNA: TGTGCCAGCAGCCCCTCCGGGCTAGCTAACTATGGCTACACCTTC
D gene: -
clone size: -
V gene: TRBV7-2
J gene: TRBJ1-2
CDR3 length: 15

CDR3 protein: CASSFQGGKDTQYF
CDR3 DNA: TGTGCCAGCAGCTTTCAGGGCGGGAAAGATACGCAGTATTTT
D gene: -
clone size: -
V gene: TRBV7-3
J gene: TRBJ2-3
CDR3 length: 14

CDR3 protein: CASSDLGRTPGAFF
CDR3 DNA: TGTGCCAGCAGTGACCTCGGGAGGACTCCTGGGGCTTTCTTT
D gene: -
clone size: once
V gene: TRBV2
J gene: TRBJ1-1
CDR3 length: 14

CDR3 protein: CASSLALSGSYGYTF
CDR3 DNA: TGTGCCAGCAGCTTAGCGCTGTCAGGATCCTATGGCTACACCTTC
D gene: -
clone size: -
V gene: TRBV7-2
J gene: TRBJ1-2
CDR3 length: 15

CDR3 protein: CASQGPGVRVGEKLFF
CDR3 DNA: TGTGCCAGTCAAGGGCCGGGGGTTCGTGTAGGTGAAAAACTGTTTTTT
D gene: -
clone size: -
V gene: TRBV28
J gene: TRBJ1-4
CDR3 length: 16

CDR3 protein: CASSWGSSKETQYF
CDR3 DNA: TGCGCCAGCAGCTGGGGGTCTAGCAAGGAGACCCAGTACTTC
D gene: -
clone size: -
V gene: TRBV5-1
J gene: TRBJ2-5
CDR3 length: 14

CDR3 protein: CASSLAGDHYEQYF
CDR3 DNA: TGTGCCAGCTCACTAGCGGGGGACCACTACGAGCAGTACTTC
D gene: TRBD2
clone size: -
V gene: TRBV18
J gene: TRBJ2-7
CDR3 length: 14

CDR3 protein: CASSLTEIGNQPQHF
CDR3 DNA: TGTGCCAGCAGTTTAACGGAAATAGGAAATCAGCCCCAGCATTTT
D gene: -
clone size: -
V gene: TRBV27
J gene: TRBJ1-5
CDR3 length: 15

CDR3 protein: CASSVYSAYSSYGYTF
CDR3 DNA: TGTGCCAGCAGCGTGTACAGTGCCTACTCGAGCTATGGCTACACCTTC
D gene: -
clone size: -
V gene: TRBV9
J gene: TRBJ1-2
CDR3 length: 16

CDR3 protein: CASSIGLAGVSEQFF
CDR3 DNA: TGTGCCAGTAGTATAGGACTAGCGGGAGTAAGTGAGCAGTTCTTC
D gene: TRBD2
clone size: -
V gene: TRBV19
J gene: TRBJ2-1
CDR3 length: 15

CDR3 protein: CASSTQGSANYGYTF
CDR3 DNA: TGTGCCAGCAGCACCCAGGGTTCAGCTAACTATGGCTACACCTTC
D gene: -
clone size: -
V gene: TRBV7-2
J gene: TRBJ1-2
CDR3 length: 15

CDR3 protein: CSVERDRTFDSGYTF
CDR3 DNA: TGCAGCGTCGAGAGGGACCGAACATTCGATAGTGGCTACACCTTC
D gene: -
clone size: once
V gene: TRBV29-1
J gene: TRBJ1-2
CDR3 length: 15

CDR3 protein: CASRRNSNQPQHF
CDR3 DNA: TGTGCCAGCAGACGGAATAGCAATCAGCCCCAGCATTTT
D gene: -
clone size: few
V gene: TRBV6-1
J gene: TRBJ1-5
CDR3 length: 13

CDR3 protein: CASSDQGRVFDEQYF
CDR3 DNA: TGTGCCAGCAGTGATCAGGGGAGGGTTTTTGACGAGCAGTACTTC
D gene: -
clone size: -
V gene: TRBV27
J gene: TRBJ2-7
CDR3 length: 15

CDR3 protein: CASTGSGLAGGEITYEQYF
CDR3 DNA: TGTGCCAGCACGGGTTCGGGACTAGCGGGGGGGGAGATAACCTACGAGCAGTACTTC
D gene: TRBD2
clone size: -
V gene: TRBV2
J gene: TRBJ2-7
CDR3 length: 19

CDR3 protein: CASARRSHYEQYF
CDR3 DNA: TGTGCCAGTGCCCGCAGGAGCCACTACGAGCAGTACTTC
D gene: -
clone size: few
V gene: TRBV19
J gene: TRBJ2-7
CDR3 length: 13

CDR3 protein: CASRTGNEKLFF
CDR3 DNA: TGTGCCAGCAGGACAGGGAATGAAAAACTGTTTTTT
D gene: TRBD1
clone size: -
V gene: TRBV28
J gene: TRBJ1-4
CDR3 length: 12

CDR3 protein: CASSYPPGSTGGEAFF
CDR3 DNA: TGTGCCAGCAGTTACCCCCCTGGCTCCACGGGGGGAGAAGCTTTCTTT
D gene: -
clone size: -
V gene: TRBV6-5
J gene: TRBJ1-1
CDR3 length: 16

CDR3 protein: CASSLSLREMNTEAFF
CDR3 DNA: TGTGCCAGCAGCTTGAGTCTCCGGGAGATGAACACTGAAGCTTTCTTT
D gene: -
clone size: few
V gene: TRBV5-6
J gene: TRBJ1-1
CDR3 length: 16

CDR3 protein: CASSGSVQETQYF
CDR3 DNA: TGCGCCAGCAGTGGGAGCGTCCAAGAGACCCAGTACTTC
D gene: -
clone size: -
V gene: TRBV4-3
J gene: TRBJ2-5
CDR3 length: 13

CDR3 protein: CASSQDRDTLYQPQHF
CDR3 DNA: TGCGCCAGCAGCCAAGACCGGGACACCCTCTATCAGCCCCAGCATTTT
D gene: -
clone size: -
V gene: TRBV4-3
J gene: TRBJ1-5
CDR3 length: 16

CDR3 protein: CASSLGGLAGASYEQYF
CDR3 DNA: TGTGCCAGCAGCTTGGGCGGACTAGCGGGTGCCTCCTACGAGCAGTACTTC
D gene: TRBD2
clone size: -
V gene: TRBV7-8
J gene: TRBJ2-7
CDR3 length: 17

CDR3 protein: CSVEDGGYEQYF
CDR3 DNA: TGCAGCGTTGAAGATGGGGGCTACGAGCAGTACTTC
D gene: -
clone size: -
V gene: TRBV29-1
J gene: TRBJ2-7
CDR3 length: 12

CDR3 protein: CASSRTLAGGLTYEQYF
CDR3 DNA: TGTGCCAGCAGCCGAACACTAGCGGGAGGACTAACCTACGAGCAGTACTTC
D gene: TRBD2
clone size: -
V gene: TRBV4-2
J gene: TRBJ2-7
CDR3 length: 17

CDR3 protein: CASSLRAYGYTF
CDR3 DNA: TGTGCCAGCAGCTTAAGAGCCTATGGCTACACCTTC
D gene: -
clone size: -
V gene: TRBV7-9
J gene: TRBJ1-2
CDR3 length: 12

CDR3 protein: CASSIGTLEAFF
CDR3 DNA: TGTGCCAGTAGTATTGGCACCCTCGAAGCTTTCTTT
D gene: -
clone size: few
V gene: TRBV19
J gene: TRBJ1-1
CDR3 length: 12

CDR3 protein: CASSPGLFLGTDTQYF
CDR3 DNA: TGTGCCAGCAGCCCGGGACTCTTCTTAGGCACAGATACGCAGTATTTT
D gene: -
clone size: -
V gene: TRBV7-4
J gene: TRBJ2-3
CDR3 length: 16

CDR3 protein: CASSPTPTSGGGGELFF
CDR3 DNA: TGTGCCAGCAGCCCAACCCCGACTAGCGGGGGGGGCGGGGAGCTGTTTTTT
D gene: TRBD2
clone size: -
V gene: TRBV9
J gene: TRBJ2-2
CDR3 length: 17

CDR3 protein: CASSLDRGRSPLHF
CDR3 DNA: TGTGCCAGCAGCTTGGACAGGGGGCGGTCACCCCTCCACTTT
D gene: TRBD1
clone size: once
V gene: TRBV11-2
J gene: TRBJ1-6
CDR3 length: 14

CDR3 protein: CASSLDPRDGTDTQYF
CDR3 DNA: TGTGCCAGCAGCTTAGATCCCAGGGACGGCACAGATACGCAGTATTTT
D gene: -
clone size: -
V gene: TRBV7-2
J gene: TRBJ2-3
CDR3 length: 16

CDR3 protein: CASSVDLTRGVETQYF
CDR3 DNA: TGTGCCAGCAGCGTAGATTTGACCAGGGGGGTGGAGACCCAGTACTTC
D gene: -
clone size: -
V gene: TRBV9
J gene: TRBJ2-5
CDR3 length: 16

CDR3 protein: CASSEVAPADTQYF
CDR3 DNA: TGTGCCAGCAGTGAAGTAGCTCCCGCAGATACGCAGTATTTT
D gene: -
clone size: -
V gene: TRBV6-1
J gene: TRBJ2-3
CDR3 length: 14

CDR3 protein: CASSTGVSRLSGNTIYF
CDR3 DNA: TGTGCCAGCAGCACTGGCGTCAGTCGCCTCTCTGGAAACACCATATATTTT
D gene: -
clone size: -
V gene: TRBV5-4
J gene: TRBJ1-3
CDR3 length: 17

CDR3 protein: CASSSGQGAMSYNEQFF
CDR3 DNA: TGTGCCAGCAGCTCCGGACAGGGGGCAATGTCATACAATGAGCAGTTCTTC
D gene: TRBD1
clone size: -
V gene: TRBV5-4
J gene: TRBJ2-1
CDR3 length: 17

CDR3 protein: CSVETTVQETQYF
CDR3 DNA: TGCAGCGTTGAAACGACGGTCCAAGAGACCCAGTACTTC
D gene: -
clone size: -
V gene: TRBV29-1
J gene: TRBJ2-5
CDR3 length: 13

CDR3 protein: CASSWDRGVNQPQHF
CDR3 DNA: TGTGCCAGCAGCTGGGACAGGGGAGTGAATCAGCCCCAGCATTTT
D gene: TRBD1
clone size: -
V gene: TRBV2
J gene: TRBJ1-5
CDR3 length: 15

CDR3 protein: CASYGDRGRNQPQHF
CDR3 DNA: TGTGCCAGCTATGGGGACAGGGGGCGTAATCAGCCCCAGCATTTT
D gene: TRBD1
clone size: -
V gene: TRBV28
J gene: TRBJ1-5
CDR3 length: 15

CDR3 protein: CASSFQGVRVETQYF
CDR3 DNA: TGTGCCAGCAGCTTCCAGGGTGTAAGGGTAGAGACCCAGTACTTC
D gene: -
clone size: once
V gene: TRBV7-9
J gene: TRBJ2-5
CDR3 length: 15